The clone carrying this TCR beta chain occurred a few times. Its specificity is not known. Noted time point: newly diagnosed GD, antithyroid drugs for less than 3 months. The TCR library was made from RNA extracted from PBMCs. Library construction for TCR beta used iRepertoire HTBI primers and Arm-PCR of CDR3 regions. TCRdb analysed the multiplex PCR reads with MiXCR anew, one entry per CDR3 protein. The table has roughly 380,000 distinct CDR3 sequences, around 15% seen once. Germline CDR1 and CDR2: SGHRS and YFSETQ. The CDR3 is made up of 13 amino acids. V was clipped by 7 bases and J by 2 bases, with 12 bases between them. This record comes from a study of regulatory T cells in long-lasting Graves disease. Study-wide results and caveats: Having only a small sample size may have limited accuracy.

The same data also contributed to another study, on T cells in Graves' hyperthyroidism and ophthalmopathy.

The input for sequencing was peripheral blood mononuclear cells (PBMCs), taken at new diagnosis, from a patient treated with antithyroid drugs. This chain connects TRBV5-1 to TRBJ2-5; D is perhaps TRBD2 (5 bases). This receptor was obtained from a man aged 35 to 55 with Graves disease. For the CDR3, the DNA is TGCGCCAGCGTATCCTCGGGGCAAGAGACCCAGTACTTC. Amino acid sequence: CASVSSGQETQYF.